Here is one T cell receptor beta chain with its context. This CDR3 contains 16 residues. Unmatched junction bases numbered 5, after V lost 4 bases and J lost 0 bases. CDR1 and CDR2 from the germline V gene are SGHDT and YYEEEE. The table came from immunoSEQ multiplex PCR; TCRdb's copy has only in-frame clones and leaves some out. The sample comprises more than 95,000 clones, more than 80% of which are singletons, and about an eighth rests with the top ten. Blood PBMC samples: pre-vaccination, two weeks post third vaccination, and at tumor progression. The sample comes from a study of glioma-infiltrating T cells after dendritic cell vaccination. Study as a whole: Glioblastoma patients came from Phase I and II dendritic cell vaccination trials.

The material was blood, obtained before dendritic cell vaccination. This rearrangement joins TRBV5-6 to TRBJ1-2; 11 nucleotides line up with TRBD1. This receptor was obtained from a human donor with glioblastoma. The CDR3 sequence is CASSKRGQGANYGYTF. As DNA, the CDR3 is TGTGCCAGCAGCAAAAGGGGACAGGGGGCTAACTATGGCTACACCTTC.